A single T cell receptor beta chain is shown here with its context. Its antigen is not known. V lost 0 bases and J lost 4, with 6 bases in between. Germline V gene sequence: CDR1 SGHRS, CDR2 YFSETQ. The CDR3 is made up of 13 amino acids. This sample was taken from a study of a mutant IDH1 vaccine in newly diagnosed glioma. The assay was immunoSEQ multiplex PCR, and TCRdb's table has in-frame clones only and misses some. The table lists some 52,000 clones, about 91% of them singletons. Time point here: week 11, during vaccination. Every vaccination contained 300 ug of the mutant IDH1 20-mer peptide and was paired with topical imiquimod. Donor diagnoses consisted of new WHO grade 3 or 4 IDH1-mutant, ATRX-lost astrocytomas.

This receptor was taken from a middle-aged man with glioma. V gene TRBV5-1 combines with J gene TRBJ2-3; unclear D gene. The material sequenced was PBMCs, taken from a glioma patient whose treatment included an IDH1 peptide vaccine. The CDR3 loop is CASSLGRPDTQYF. As DNA, the CDR3 is TGCGCCAGCAGCTTGGGCAGACCAGATACGCAGTATTTT.